The clone carrying this T cell receptor (beta chain) was picked up one time. This entry belongs to a study of long-term antiretroviral therapy in people with HIV. Germline-derived CDR1 and CDR2 are ENHRY and SYGVKD. V shed 0 bases and J shed 6 bases, with 12 bases lying between them. This CDR3 has 15 residues. The immunoSEQ assay was v3.0, run at survey level. The protocol was immunoSEQ multiplex PCR, while the TCRdb copy is restricted to in-frame clones and leaves out a portion. The sample carries 25,000 to 35,000 clones, roughly 97% recorded once. The chain is built from TRBV10-3 and TRBJ1-5; D might be TRBD1 (6 bases). The source of this sequence is a man under 40 with HIV. The material sequenced was unsorted PBMCs, taken 6.9 years after starting antiretroviral therapy. CDR3 sequence: CAISESIQGGQPQHF. DNA of the CDR3: TGTGCCATCAGTGAGTCTATACAGGGCGGTCAGCCCCAGCATTTT.